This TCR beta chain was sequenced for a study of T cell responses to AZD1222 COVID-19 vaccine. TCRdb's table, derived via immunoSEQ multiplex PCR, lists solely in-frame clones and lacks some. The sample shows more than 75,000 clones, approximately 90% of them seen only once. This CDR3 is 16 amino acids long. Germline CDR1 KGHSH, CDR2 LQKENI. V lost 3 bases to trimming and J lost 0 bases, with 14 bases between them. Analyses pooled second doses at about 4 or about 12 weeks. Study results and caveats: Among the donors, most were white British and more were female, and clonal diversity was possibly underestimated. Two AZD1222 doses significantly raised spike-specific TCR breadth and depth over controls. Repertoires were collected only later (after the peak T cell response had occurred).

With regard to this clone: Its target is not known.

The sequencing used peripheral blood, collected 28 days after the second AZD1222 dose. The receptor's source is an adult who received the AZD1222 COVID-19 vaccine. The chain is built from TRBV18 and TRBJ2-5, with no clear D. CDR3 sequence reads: CASSPKGGEDQETQYF. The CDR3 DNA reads TGTGCCAGCTCACCGAAGGGTGGGGAAGACCAAGAGACCCAGTACTTC.